These 18 T cell receptor beta chains were all obtained from the same sample, sequenced in a study of prognosis after radiotherapy for stage I lung cancer. From genomic DNA, two-round multiplex PCR was used to amplify TCR beta CDR3. Used in first-round PCR were primers specific to each TRBV and TRBJ gene. MiXCR was run by TCRdb on the multiplex PCR reads, yielding one entry per CDR3 protein. The repertoire consists of about 17,000 distinct CDR3 sequences, with approximately 15% occurring once and the leading ten covering 38%. This specimen was PBMCs, taken before or after stereotactic body radiation therapy (not recorded which). Receptors originate from a donor at least 50 years old with non-small cell lung cancer.

At least ten counts were recorded for this clonotype. The chain combines TRBV7-9 with TRBJ2-7; D remains unclear. Trimming took 1 base from V and 3 from J, leaving 10 bases between them. CDR1 is SEHNR, CDR2 FQNEAQ, per germline (reference sequence). This CDR3 comprises 14 residues. The CDR3 is CASSLDGSFYEQYF. For the CDR3, the DNA is TGTGCCAGCAGCTTAGATGGTAGCTTCTACGAGCAGTACTTC.

The chain employs TRBV5-4 and TRBJ2-7, with 9 positions matching TRBD2. The CDR3 has 15 residues. Unmatched junction bases numbered 6, after V lost 1 base and J lost 4 bases. Germline lookup yields CDR1 SGHNT and CDR2 YYREEE (reference sequence). The CDR3 region is CASSLISGSLYEQYF. The DNA of the CDR3 is TGTGCCAGCAGCTTGATTAGCGGGAGCTTGTACGAGCAGTACTTC.

This clonotype has at least ten counts. The chain is built from TRBV2 and TRBJ2-7; 7 bases agree with TRBD2. Unmatched junction bases numbered 5, after V lost 6 bases and J lost 3 bases. Germline CDR1 and CDR2: SNHLY and FYNNEI. This CDR3 has 13 amino acids. Written as DNA, the CDR3 is TGTGCCAGCAGCCGGGACTACAACTACGAGCAGTACTTC. The encoded protein is CASSRDYNYEQYF. The complete variable domain, with remaining parts taken from reference TRBV2 and TRBJ2-7, reads EPEVTQTPSHQVTQMGQEVILRCVPISNHLYFYWYRQILGQKVEFLVSFYNNEISEKSEIFDDQFSVERPDGSNFTLKIRSTKLEDSAMYFCASSRDYNYEQYFGPGTRLTVT.

This clonotype was observed at least ten times. This rearrangement joins TRBV9 to TRBJ2-3, with 9 bases lining up with TRBD2. This CDR3 contains 15 residues. The germline gives CDR1 SGDLS, CDR2 YYNGEE. V gave up 0 bases and J gave up 2 bases; unmatched junction bases: 1. As DNA, the CDR3 is TGTGCCAGCAGCGTAGTAGCGGGAGTCACAGATACGCAGTATTTT. Translated: CASSVVAGVTDTQYF. Filled out from reference TRBV9 and TRBJ2-3, the complete variable domain reads DSGVTQTPKHLITATGQRVTLRCSPRSGDLSVYWYQQSLDQGLQFLIQYYNGEERAKGNILERFSAQQFPDLHSELNLSSLELGDSALYFCASSVVAGVTDTQYFGPGTRLTVL.

This clonotype was detected many times. The chain is built from TRBV5-6 and TRBJ2-7, with a weak D call TRBD2 (5 bases). V was cut by 0 bases and J by 8 bases, with 9 bases left in between. CDR1 is SGHDT and CDR2 is YYEEEE in the germline V gene. The CDR3 is made up of 12 amino acids. The CDR3 spells CASSLAGVKQYF. The CDR3 nucleotides are TGTGCCAGCAGCTTGGCCGGGGTGAAGCAGTACTTC.

This clonotype was found many times. The chain is built from TRBV11-1 and TRBJ2-4; TRBD2 matches 10 bases. V lost 10 bases to trimming and J lost 2 bases; unmatched junction nucleotides: 11. CDR1 SGHAT and CDR2 FQDESV come from the germline V gene (reference sequence). The CDR3 spans 16 residues. CDR3 coding DNA: TGTGCCACCCCAGGGCTAGCGGGAGTTCCCAAAAACATTCAGTACTTC. It specifies CATPGLAGVPKNIQYF. Full variable domain (outside the CDR3, taken from reference TRBV11-1 and TRBJ2-4): EAEVAQSPRYKITEKSQAVAFWCDPISGHATLYWYRQILGQGPELLVQFQDESVVDDSQLPKDRFSAERLKGVDSTLKIQPAELGDSAMYLCATPGLAGVPKNIQYFGAGTRLSVL.

This clonotype was picked up many times. V usage is TRBV5-1 and J usage is TRBJ2-1; D possibly corresponds to TRBD2 (6 bases). The CDR3 spans 16 residues. V lost 4 bases and J lost 3, with 17 bases in between. Germline CDR1 SGHRS, CDR2 YFSETQ. The CDR3 loop reads CASSRGTLAVYNEQFF. CDR3 DNA: TGCGCCAGCAGCCGCGGCACACTAGCTGTCTACAATGAGCAGTTCTTC.

At least ten counts were recorded for this clonotype. The gene calls are TRBV12-3 or TRBV12-4 and TRBJ1-2; D is undetermined. The CDR3 is made up of 12 amino acids. The V end was cut by 5 bases, the J end by 3 bases, with 7 bases between. As DNA, the CDR3 is TGTGCCAGCAGTCCGGACCACTATGGCTACACCTTC. Its translation: CASSPDHYGYTF.

This clonotype appeared many times. This sequence joins TRBV19 and TRBJ1-1; tentatively, D is TRBD1 (6 bases). The V gene's germline CDR1 is LNHDA and CDR2 SQIVND (reference sequence). V was pared by 5 bases and J by 3 bases, with 13 bases between. The CDR3 covers 14 residues. The CDR3 reads CASSGGQVDTEAFF. CDR3 coding DNA: TGTGCCAGTAGTGGGGGGCAGGTGGACACTGAAGCTTTCTTT.

This clonotype was seen ten or more times. This chain links TRBV19 with TRBJ2-1; 8 positions agree with TRBD1. J lost 1 base, V lost 7 bases, and 3 bases had no gene match. Germline V gives CDR1 LNHDA, CDR2 SQIVND (reference sequence). The CDR3 extends over 14 amino acids. The DNA for the CDR3 is TGTGCCAGTAATCAGGGGGCATCCTACAATGAGCAGTTCTTC. Protein sequence: CASNQGASYNEQFF.

This clonotype was seen at least ten times. V is TRBV30 and J is TRBJ1-2, with D perhaps TRBD1 (5 bases). The CDR3 has 15 residues. Trimming stripped 4 bases from V and 4 bases from J, with 19 bases between. CDR1 is GTSNPN, CDR2 SVGIG, per germline (reference sequence). In DNA, the CDR3 is TGTGCCTGGACCAGGGAAGCATTGGAGGGCTATGGCTACACCTTC. Its translation: CAWTREALEGYGYTF.

This clonotype has ten or more counts. J is TRBJ1-5 and V is TRBV28; D might be TRBD1 (6 bases). V dropped 10 bases and J dropped 4 bases, with 17 bases sitting between them. Germline loops: CDR1 MDHEN, CDR2 SYDVKM. This CDR3 spans 14 amino acids. The CDR3 nucleotides are TGTGCCATCACCTCCCAGGGGACGAATCAGCCCCAGCATTTT. Amino acids: CAITSQGTNQPQHF.

The sample holds many counts of this clonotype. The V and J genes are TRBV20-1 and TRBJ2-7, with a weak D call TRBD2 (6 bases). V lost 3 bases and J lost 1, with 10 bases in between. Germline V gene lookup returns CDR1 DFQATT and CDR2 SNEGSKA (reference sequence). The CDR3 is 13 residues long. The CDR3 loop reads CSARLGGSYEQYF. CDR3 bases: TGCAGTGCTAGGCTCGGAGGGTCCTACGAGCAGTACTTC.

This clonotype was observed at least ten times. V is TRBV3-1 and J is TRBJ1-2, with D unclear. V shed 5 bases and J shed 4 bases, with 8 bases lying between them. CDR3 length: 12 amino acids. From germline, CDR1 is LGHDT and CDR2 YNNKEL (reference sequence). CDR3 coding DNA: TGTGCCAGCAGCTCAGCCCGCTATGGCTACACCTTC. The encoded protein is CASSSARYGYTF.

The V call is TRBV11-3, the J call TRBJ2-5; D is perhaps TRBD1 or TRBD2 (5 bases each). The CDR3 is made up of 16 amino acids. The germline CDR1 and CDR2 sequences are SGHNT and YENEEA. V was cut by 5 bases and J by 5 bases, with 21 bases left in between. Here the CDR3 DNA reads TGTGCCAGCAGCCCTGCTTTCGATTGGGGGTGGGAGACCCAGTACTTC. This translates into CASSPAFDWGWETQYF.

This clonotype has a count of ten or more. The rearrangement uses TRBV28 and TRBJ1-5, with 8 bases aligning to TRBD1. V shed 4 bases and J 3 bases; nucleotides not matched to a gene: 5. The CDR3 loop spans 15 amino acids. CDR1 is MDHEN and CDR2 is SYDVKM in the germline V gene. The CDR3 DNA is TGTGCCAGCAGTTCTACGACAGGGGCCAATCAGCCCCAGCATTTT. It encodes CASSSTTGANQPQHF.

This clonotype was seen at least ten times. The CDR3 region is CASSLAPGNTEAFF. The CDR3 DNA is TGCGCCAGCAGCTTGGCTCCGGGGAACACTGAAGCTTTCTTT. This chain uses TRBV5-1 with TRBJ1-1; D is uncertain. V was cut by 0 bases and J by 1 base, with 7 bases left in between. The germline V gene encodes CDR1 SGHRS and CDR2 YFSETQ. The CDR3 runs to 14 residues.

About this clonotype: A far more abundant clone sits one base away, making this likely a read error. V is TRBV6-2 or TRBV6-3 and J is TRBJ2-7, with TRBD2 matching over 7 bases. CDR3 size: 13 residues. The germline CDR1 and CDR2 sequences are MNHEY and SVGEGT. The CDR3 here is CANSPLGGYEQYV. The CDR3 nucleotides are TGTGCCAACAGTCCCCTGGGGGGGTACGAGCAGTACGTC.